One and the same sample provided the 20 T cell receptor beta chains below, sequenced in a study of blood T cells in healthy people across ages. Alongside a J-beta primer mix, a sample-barcoded 5' primer served in a second PCR lasting about 6 to 12 cycles. TCRdb processed the 5' RACE reads anew with MiXCR; each CDR3 protein has one entry. The sample has approximately 700,000 distinct CDR3 sequences, about a third seen once; the top ten hold approximately 15%. Sequenced material: blood. These receptors were taken from a woman at least 80 years old in good health.

As concerns this clonotype: A much bigger clone sits one base away, suggesting this may be a read error. This sequence joins TRBV20-1 and TRBJ2-1; D might be TRBD2 (6 bases). CDR1 DFQATT and CDR2 SNEGSKA come from the germline V gene (reference sequence). V was trimmed by 6 bases and J by 13 bases, leaving 16 bases between them. The CDR3 length is 11 residues. The chain's CDR3 is CSAWWGETQFF. In DNA form, the CDR3 reads TGCAGTGCCTGGTGGGGGGAGACCCAGTTCTTC.

The chain recombines TRBV11-1 with TRBJ2-5, with TRBD1 identical over 12 bases. The end of the DNA is better explained by TRBJ2-4, so the J call may be wrong. Germline lookup yields CDR1 SGHAT and CDR2 FQDESV (reference sequence). The CDR3 is made up of 16 amino acids. The DNA of the CDR3 is TGTGCCAGCAGTGGGGGAGGGACAGGGGGCTTGGACATTCAGTACTTC. Translating gives CASSGGGTGGLDIQYF.

At least ten counts were recorded for this clonotype. CDR3 sequence reads: CSARPENYGYTF. The CDR3 DNA is TGCAGTGCTAGGCCGGAGAACTATGGCTACACCTTC. V gene TRBV20-1 combines with J gene TRBJ1-2; unclear D gene. CDR1 DFQATT and CDR2 SNEGSKA come from the germline V gene (reference sequence). CDR3 length: 12 amino acids. V was cut by 3 bases and J by 2 bases, with 7 bases left in between.

This sequence joins TRBV20-1 and TRBJ2-3; either TRBD1 or TRBD2 may supply D (7 bases each). This CDR3 is built from 17 residues. V was shortened by 0 bases and J by 4 bases, with 20 bases between the two germline ends. CDR1 and CDR2 (germline): DFQATT, SNEGSKA (reference sequence). CDR3 residues: CSARDWSGRDSADTQYF. The CDR3 DNA is TGCAGTGCTAGAGATTGGTCAGGGAGGGACAGCGCAGATACGCAGTATTTT.

This clonotype was recorded many times. The rearrangement joins TRBV4-2 to TRBJ2-5; 13 bases match TRBD2. The V and J ends lost 4 bases and 3 bases, in that order; junction bases with no gene match: 5. The CDR3 consists of 16 residues. Germline values: CDR1 LGHNA, CDR2 YNFKEQ. Written as DNA, the CDR3 is TGTGCCAGCAGCCCACGGACTAGCGGGGGAGAAGAGACCCAGTACTTC. It yields the protein CASSPRTSGGEETQYF.

A note on this clonotype: One end of the junction does not line up with germline, which may come from a read error. The chain couples TRBV6-1 to TRBJ2-5; D is unresolved. Germline V gene data show CDR1 as MNHNS and CDR2 as SASEGT. The CDR3 runs 13 residues. In nucleotides, the CDR3 is TGTGTCAGCGTGATTTCAGCACAAGAGACCCAGTACTTC. Residues: CVSVISAQETQYF.

This clonotype appeared once. This chain links TRBV5-1 with TRBJ2-3; D is possibly TRBD1 (6 bases). Germline assignment: CDR1 SGHRS and CDR2 YFSETQ. V was shortened by 5 bases and J by 4 bases, with 17 bases between the two germline ends. The CDR3 loop spans 15 amino acids. CDR3 DNA: TGCGCCAGCAGGCCGGAAGGGGGACGCGCAGATACGCAGTATTTT. Its translation is CASRPEGGRADTQYF.

In its sample, this clonotype was seen many times. The chain joins TRBV29-1 to TRBJ1-1; D remains ambiguous. CDR3 length: 11 amino acids. V lost 7 bases to trimming and J lost 5 bases, with 11 bases between them. Germline V gene data show CDR1 as SQVTM and CDR2 as ANQGSEA. The CDR3 reads CSGDRQTEAFF. DNA of the CDR3: TGCAGCGGGGATAGGCAAACTGAAGCTTTCTTT.

The chain links TRBV7-3 to TRBJ1-6; D might be TRBD1 (6 bases). The CDR3 sequence is 16 residues long. CDR1 and CDR2 from the germline V gene are SGHTA and FQGTGA. V lost 5 bases, J lost 9 bases, and 20 bases lay in between. The CDR3 DNA reads as TGTGCCAGCAGCCCGGCCGGACAGATCAATGGTTCACCCCTCCACTTT. It encodes CASSPAGQINGSPLHF.

This clonotype was seen many times. The V gene is TRBV7-9, the J gene TRBJ1-2; D ambiguous. The CDR3 contains 14 residues. The V end lost 6 bases, the J end lost 1 base, and 12 bases lay between the germline ends. Germline CDR1 is SEHNR and CDR2 is FQNEAQ (reference sequence). The CDR3 protein is CASSYGQDNYGYTF. The CDR3 DNA sequence: TGTGCCAGCAGTTACGGGCAGGATAACTATGGCTACACCTTC.

The table lists this clonotype with many counts. The gene calls are TRBV20-1 and TRBJ1-4, with 7 nucleotides matching TRBD1. Germline CDR1 is DFQATT and CDR2 is SNEGSKA (reference sequence). The CDR3 is made up of 13 amino acids. Trimming at V came to 7 bases and at J to 10 bases, leaving 12 bases not matched to a gene. The CDR3 DNA reads as TGCAGTGTTAGGGGCGGACAGGCCGCAAAACTGTTTTTT. Protein: CSVRGGQAAKLFF.

This chain joins TRBV20-1 and TRBJ1-2, with D hard to call. The CDR3 loop spans 14 amino acids. Trimming removed 3 bases at V and 6 bases at J, with 17 bases between. Germline V CDR1 and CDR2: DFQATT, SNEGSKA (reference sequence). The chain's CDR3 is CSASPLEAFNGYTF. Here the CDR3 DNA reads TGCAGTGCTAGCCCCCTCGAGGCATTTAATGGCTACACCTTC.

The chain carries TRBV20-1 and TRBJ1-4, with TRBD1 identical over 7 bases. The germline V gene has CDR1 DFQATT and CDR2 SNEGSKA (reference sequence). V shed 5 bases, J shed 8 bases, and the junction held 8 bases outside the gene matches. This CDR3 region has 13 residues. Here the CDR3 reads CSAFTGVQEKLFF. In nucleotides, the CDR3 is TGCAGTGCTTTTACAGGGGTTCAAGAAAAACTGTTTTTT.

The V gene is TRBV18, the J gene TRBJ1-1; unclear D gene. The V and J ends lost 3 bases and 7 bases respectively, with 12 bases between them. There are 13 residues in the CDR3. Germline loops: CDR1 KGHSH, CDR2 LQKENI. This CDR3 is CASSPLQSGEAFF. The CDR3 DNA reads as TGTGCCAGCTCACCCCTCCAGAGTGGTGAAGCTTTCTTT.

CDR3 sequence (DNA): TGTGCCAGTAGTATTCTCCCGGGCGGGAACACTGAAGCTTTCTTT. This sequence encodes CASSILPGGNTEAFF. The chain has TRBV19 and TRBJ1-1; no reliable D call. V lost 3 bases and J lost 1, with 12 bases in between. Germline V lookup: CDR1 LNHDA, CDR2 SQIVND (reference sequence). CDR3 length: 15 residues.

This clonotype was observed many times. V and J are TRBV2 and TRBJ2-5; 9 bases match TRBD1. Germline values: CDR1 SNHLY, CDR2 FYNNEI. This CDR3 spans 16 amino acids. With 8 bases clipped from V and 1 base from J, the junction kept 11 bases outside the gene matches. The CDR3 DNA reads as TGTGCCAGCGTACCGGGACAGGGATGGTCCCAAGAGACCCAGTACTTC. Amino acid sequence: CASVPGQGWSQETQYF.

This chain connects TRBV28 to TRBJ2-5; 9 nucleotides match TRBD1. CDR3 length equals 15 residues. J was trimmed by 2 bases and V by 5 bases; bases with no gene match: 6. Germline values: CDR1 MDHEN, CDR2 SYDVKM. The CDR3 is CASSRPGQGQETQYF. CDR3 coding DNA: TGTGCCAGCAGTCGACCGGGACAGGGTCAAGAGACCCAGTACTTC.

This clonotype was counted at least ten times. The gene calls are TRBV5-4 and TRBJ2-1; D is perhaps TRBD1 or TRBD2 (5 bases each). Germline V gives CDR1 SGHNT, CDR2 YYREEE (reference sequence). The CDR3 has 13 residues. V shed 4 bases and J shed 12 bases, with 17 bases lying between them. This CDR3 is CASSRDPVGVQFF. In DNA form, the CDR3 reads TGTGCCAGCAGCCGGGACCCGGTGGGTGTGCAGTTCTTC.

In regard to this clonotype: A much bigger clone sits one base away, suggesting this may be a read error. This chain uses TRBV7-3 with TRBJ1-2; TRBD1 might be the D (5 bases). The germline V and J ends were trimmed by 2 bases and 8 bases, with 18 bases remaining between them. Germline CDR1 is SGHTA and CDR2 is FQGTGA. The CDR3 spans 15 residues. The CDR3 coding sequence is TGTGCCAGCAGCTTAGCCCCCGAGACAGTAGGCGGCTACACCTTC. Translated, it gives CASSLAPETVGGYTF.

This clonotype was seen repeatedly, ten times or more. J is TRBJ2-1 and V is TRBV11-3; perhaps TRBD2 as D (5 bases). CDR3 length: 12 residues. V lost 1 base and J 12 bases, leaving 10 bases between the germline ends. Germline V lookup: CDR1 SGHNT, CDR2 YENEEA. CDR3 protein: CASSLGRRGQFF. The CDR3 bases are TGTGCCAGCAGCTTAGGAAGACGGGGGCAGTTCTTC.